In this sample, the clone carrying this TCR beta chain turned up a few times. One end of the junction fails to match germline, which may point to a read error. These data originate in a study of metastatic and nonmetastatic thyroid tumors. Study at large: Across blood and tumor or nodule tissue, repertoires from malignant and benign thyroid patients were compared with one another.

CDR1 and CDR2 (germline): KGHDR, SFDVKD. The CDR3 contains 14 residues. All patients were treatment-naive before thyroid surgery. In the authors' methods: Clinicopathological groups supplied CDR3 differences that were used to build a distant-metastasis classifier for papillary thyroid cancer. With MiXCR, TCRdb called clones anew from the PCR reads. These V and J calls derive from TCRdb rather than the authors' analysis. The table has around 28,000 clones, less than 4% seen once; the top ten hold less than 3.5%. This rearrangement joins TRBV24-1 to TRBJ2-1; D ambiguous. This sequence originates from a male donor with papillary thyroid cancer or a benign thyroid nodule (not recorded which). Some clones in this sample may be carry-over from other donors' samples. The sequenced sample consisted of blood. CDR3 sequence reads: CATSDRRGCDEQFF. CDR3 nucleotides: TGTGCCACCAGTGATCGCCGCGGTTGTGATGAGCAATTCTTC.